These 10 T cell receptor beta chains were all obtained from the same sample, sequenced in a study of technical replicates of blood from a few donors. TCRdb's table, derived via immunoSEQ multiplex PCR, lists solely in-frame clones and lacks some. Of about 62,000 clones detected, around 87% appear once; the ten largest clones hold about 5.2%. Sequencing was performed on PBMCs. All receptors come from a human donor in good health. Some clones in this sample may be carry-over from other donors' samples.

V is TRBV11-2 and J is TRBJ2-5; 11 bases are a match to TRBD2. This CDR3 is 14 amino acids long. The junction had 2 bases not matched to a gene; V was cut back by 4 bases and J by 4 bases. Germline V gene data show CDR1 as SGHAT and CDR2 as FQNNGV. CDR3 residues: CASSYGTSGETQYF. Written as DNA, the CDR3 is TGTGCCAGCAGCTATGGGACTAGCGGAGAGACCCAGTACTTC.

This chain connects TRBV6-5 to TRBJ1-1; perhaps TRBD1 as D (6 bases). Germline V gene lookup returns CDR1 MNHEY and CDR2 SVGAGI. Trimming pared 6 bases from V and 7 bases from J, leaving 15 bases between. The CDR3 covers 13 residues. As DNA, the CDR3 is TGTGCCAGCAGGAACCCGGACAGCTATGAAGCTTTCTTT. Protein: CASRNPDSYEAFF.

The rearrangement uses TRBV27 and TRBJ2-1; 10 bases map to TRBD2. The germline CDR1 and CDR2 sequences are MNHEY and SMNVEV (reference sequence). The V gene end was trimmed by 8 bases and the J gene end by 6 bases; junction bases not matched to a gene: 16. CDR3 length: 17 amino acids. The CDR3 spells CASSPGHRLAGVNEQFF. As DNA, the CDR3 is TGTGCCAGCTCCCCCGGCCACCGGCTAGCGGGAGTCAATGAGCAGTTCTTC.

The CDR3 protein is CASSPGWPDTQYF. The CDR3 DNA reads TGTGCCAGCAGCCCGGGGTGGCCAGATACGCAGTATTTT. The genes are TRBV5-6 and TRBJ2-3; TRBD2 might be the D (5 bases). The CDR3 length is 13 residues. The V end was cut by 4 bases, the J end by 4 bases, with 10 bases between. CDR1 SGHDT and CDR2 YYEEEE come from the germline V gene.

Written as DNA, the CDR3 is TGCGCCAGCAGCTCCCAGGGTACGCTCTATGGCTACACCTTC. This gives the protein CASSSQGTLYGYTF. The chain joins TRBV4-1 to TRBJ1-2; D might be TRBD1 (5 bases). V lost 5 bases to trimming and J lost 4 bases, with 14 bases between them. Germline-derived CDR1 and CDR2 are MGHRA and YSYEKL. The CDR3 is made up of 14 amino acids.

This chain connects TRBV5-1 to TRBJ2-3; 10 bases are shared with TRBD2. The V gene end was trimmed by 2 bases and the J gene end by 5 bases; junction bases not matched to a gene: 2. Germline V gene sequence: CDR1 SGHRS, CDR2 YFSETQ. This CDR3 is built from 14 residues. In nucleotides, the CDR3 is TGCGCCAGCAGCTTTCTAGCGGGAGAAGATACGCAGTATTTT. Translated, it gives CASSFLAGEDTQYF.

The chain has TRBV10-3 and TRBJ2-1; possible D gene TRBD1, 6 bases. V shed 3 bases and J shed 9 bases, with 15 bases lying between them. CDR3 length equals 14 residues. From germline, CDR1 is ENHRY and CDR2 SYGVKD. CDR3 region: CAISDQQGIGEQFF. CDR3 sequence (DNA): TGTGCCATCAGTGACCAACAGGGTATCGGTGAGCAGTTCTTC.

The chain recombines TRBV6-1 with TRBJ1-5; D not resolved. Per the germline V gene, CDR1 is MNHNS and CDR2 is SASEGT. Deletions cut 5 bases from V and 0 bases from J, with 11 bases between. The CDR3 covers 15 residues. CDR3 in amino acids: CASSLSENSNQPQHF. CDR3 DNA sequence: TGTGCCAGCAGTCTTTCCGAGAATAGCAATCAGCCCCAGCATTTT.

The chain employs TRBV6-6 and TRBJ2-1; a weak D match, TRBD1 (5 bases). With 8 bases removed from V and 9 bases from J, the gap between germline ends came to 26 bases. CDR1 and CDR2 (germline): MNHNY, SVGAGI (reference sequence). The CDR3 runs to 16 residues. The CDR3: CASQTEQALVLSEQFF. The CDR3 DNA sequence: TGTGCCAGCCAAACAGAACAGGCCCTTGTTTTGAGTGAGCAGTTCTTC.

The CDR3 protein is CASSFKAGGMNNEQFF. The CDR3 DNA sequence: TGTGCCAGCAGTTTTAAGGCGGGGGGGATGAACAATGAGCAGTTCTTC. The chain combines TRBV27 with TRBJ2-1; 9 nucleotides line up with TRBD2. Germline values: CDR1 MNHEY, CDR2 SMNVEV (reference sequence). This CDR3 is 16 amino acids long. V was pared by 3 bases and J by 5 bases, with 8 bases of the junction left unmatched.